This T cell receptor (beta chain) was sequenced for a study of T cells in Graves' hyperthyroidism and ophthalmopathy. Background on the study: Specimen type is peripheral blood, collected at initial diagnosis prior to any treatment.

The CDR3 is 14 residues long. Germline V CDR1 and CDR2: LNHNV, YYDKDF (reference sequence). Trimming took off 0 bases at V and 4 bases at J, with 9 bases between the two ends. Amplification yielded TCR beta CDR3 regions, with RNA transcripts as the source. A first-round RT-PCR of the TCR CDR3 used the HTBI primer set. TCRdb reprocessed the multiplex PCR reads with MiXCR, giving one entry per CDR3 protein. This table has 500,000 or so distinct CDR3 sequences, roughly 15% appearing once. The sequenced material came from blood. The chain employs TRBV15 and TRBJ1-2; D is undetermined. The TCR sequence derives from a woman in her 30s with Graves' ophthalmopathy. Here the CDR3 reads CATSRELEIYGYTF. The CDR3 region has the DNA TGTGCCACCAGCAGAGAGCTGGAGATCTATGGCTACACCTTC. The full variable domain, rest sourced from reference TRBV15 and TRBJ1-2, is DAMVIQNPRYQVTQFGKPVTLSCSQTLNHNVMYWYQQKSSQAPKLLFHYYDKDFNNEADTPDNFQSRRPNTSFCFLDIRSPGLGDTAMYLCATSRELEIYGYTFGSGTRLTVV.